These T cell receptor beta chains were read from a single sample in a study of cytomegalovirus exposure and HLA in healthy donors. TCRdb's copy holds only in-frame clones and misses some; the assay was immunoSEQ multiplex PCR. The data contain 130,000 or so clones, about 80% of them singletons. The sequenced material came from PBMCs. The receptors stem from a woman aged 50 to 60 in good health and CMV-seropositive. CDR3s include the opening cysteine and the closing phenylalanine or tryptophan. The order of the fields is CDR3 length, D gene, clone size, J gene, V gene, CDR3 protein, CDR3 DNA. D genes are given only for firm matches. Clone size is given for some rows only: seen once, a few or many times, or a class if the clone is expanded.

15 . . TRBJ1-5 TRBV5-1 CASSLGGDSNQPQHF TGCGCCAGCAGCTTGGGCGGTGATAGCAATCAGCCCCAGCATTTT
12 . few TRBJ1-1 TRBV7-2 CASSLVDSEAFF TGTGCCAGCAGCTTAGTCGACTCTGAAGCTTTCTTT
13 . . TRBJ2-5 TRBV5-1 CASSLEGRETQYF TGCGCCAGCAGCTTGGAGGGGCGAGAGACCCAGTACTTC
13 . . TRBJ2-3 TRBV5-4 CASSLTGLDTQYF TGTGCCAGCAGCCTGACGGGGTTGGATACGCAGTATTTT
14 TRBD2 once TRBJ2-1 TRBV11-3 CASSRTSGGGEQFF TGTGCCAGCAGCCGGACTAGCGGGGGTGGGGAGCAGTTCTTC
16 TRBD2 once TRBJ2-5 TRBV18 CASSPQSGGLQETQYF TGTGCCAGCTCACCCCAGAGCGGGGGGCTACAAGAGACCCAGTACTTC
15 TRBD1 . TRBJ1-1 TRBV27 CASSSTGGVGTEAFF TGTGCCAGCAGTTCGACAGGGGGCGTTGGAACTGAAGCTTTCTTT
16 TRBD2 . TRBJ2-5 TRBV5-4 CASSFAAGGPGETQYF TGTGCCAGCAGCTTCGCGGCGGGAGGGCCTGGGGAGACCCAGTACTTC
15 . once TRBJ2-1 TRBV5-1 CASSLSSGLYNEQFF TGCGCCAGCAGCTTGAGCAGCGGTCTCTACAATGAGCAGTTCTTC
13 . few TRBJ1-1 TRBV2 CASSAQGNTEAFF TGTGCCAGCAGTGCGCAGGGGAACACTGAAGCTTTCTTT
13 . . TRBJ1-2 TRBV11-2 CASSFGRPYGYTF TGTGCCAGCAGCTTTGGCCGTCCCTATGGCTACACCTTC
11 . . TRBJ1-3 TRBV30 CAWSEGNTIYF TGTGCCTGGAGCGAGGGCAACACCATATATTTT
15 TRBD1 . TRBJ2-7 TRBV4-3 CASSQDPRDSSEQYF TGCGCCAGCAGCCAAGATCCGAGGGACAGTAGCGAGCAGTACTTC
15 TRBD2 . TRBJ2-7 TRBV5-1 CASSLGLAGAYEQYF TGCGCCAGCAGCTTGGGACTAGCGGGAGCCTACGAGCAGTACTTC
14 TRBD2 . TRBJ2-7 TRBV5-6 CASTSGGSAYEQYF TGTGCCAGCACCTCGGGGGGGTCCGCCTACGAGCAGTACTTC
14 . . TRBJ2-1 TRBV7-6 CASSLAGGGNEQFF TGTGCCAGCAGCTTAGCGGGAGGTGGCAATGAGCAGTTCTTC
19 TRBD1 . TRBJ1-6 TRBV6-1 CASSVKGRTGSGSHSPLHF TGTGCCAGCAGTGTTAAGGGGCGGACAGGTTCGGGTTCCCATTCACCCCTCCACTTT
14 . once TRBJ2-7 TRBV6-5 CASGGLTGVGEQYF TGTGCCAGCGGGGGGTTGACGGGGGTAGGGGAGCAGTACTTC